A single sample is the source of the 16 T cell receptor beta chains below, sequenced in a study of Ad26.COV2.S vaccination and SARS-CoV-2 variants. Sequenced by immunoSEQ multiplex PCR; TCRdb stores in-frame clones only, minus some. The repertoire holds around 340,000 clones, with 75% to 90% as singletons. Described treatment: roughly 20 received Ad26.COV2.S at low or high dose, single or two shots; several received placebo; per-sample allocation not given. Specimen acquisition occurred on day 63 following the initial vaccine or placebo injection. The sequencing used peripheral blood, collected in a trial of Ad26.COV2.S vaccine versus placebo. Receptors originate from a person between 18 and 59 years old who received the Ad26.COV2.S COVID-19 vaccine or a placebo.

The chain recombines TRBV28 with TRBJ1-5, with D perhaps TRBD1 (5 bases). CDR3 length: 15 amino acids. Per the germline V gene, CDR1 is MDHEN and CDR2 is SYDVKM. Trimming stripped 6 bases from V and 1 base from J, with 13 bases between. The CDR3 DNA reads TGTGCCAGCAGAGCAGGGATAAGGAGCAATCAGCCCCAGCATTTT. As protein: CASRAGIRSNQPQHF.

The gene calls are TRBV19 and TRBJ2-5, with TRBD1 matching 7 bases. From germline, CDR1 is LNHDA and CDR2 SQIVND (reference sequence). The V gene end was trimmed by 5 bases and the J gene end by 0 bases; junction bases not matched to a gene: 6. The CDR3 totals 15 residues. The CDR3 coding sequence is TGTGCCAGTAGTGAGGGACAGTTTTACCAAGAGACCCAGTACTTC. This translates into CASSEGQFYQETQYF.

This rearrangement joins TRBV19 to TRBJ2-3; 15 bases are a match to TRBD2. The J segment lost 5 bases and the V segment lost 5 bases, leaving 2 bases of the junction unmatched. The CDR3 runs to 15 residues. The germline gives CDR1 LNHDA, CDR2 SQIVND (reference sequence). CDR3 sequence (DNA): TGTGCCAGTAGTTCGGGACTAGCGGGAGGAGATACGCAGTATTTT. It codes for CASSSGLAGGDTQYF.

The chain uses TRBV10-2 and TRBJ1-3; D unclear. Looked up from germline, CDR1 is WSHSY and CDR2 is SAAADI. The germline V and J ends were trimmed by 3 bases and 0 bases, with 12 bases remaining between them. The CDR3 contains 16 residues. As DNA, the CDR3 is TGCGCCAGCAGTGAAATACTTGCGACCTCTGGAAACACCATATATTTT. Its protein is CASSEILATSGNTIYF.

This chain links TRBV27 with TRBJ2-3, with unresolved D. This CDR3 has 11 residues. CDR1 is MNHEY and CDR2 is SMNVEV in the germline V gene (reference sequence). V lost 2 bases and J lost 6, with 3 bases in between. The CDR3: CASSLRDTQYF. CDR3 DNA sequence: TGTGCCAGCAGTTTACGGGATACGCAGTATTTT.

This chain uses TRBV4-1 with TRBJ2-3; D not resolved. This CDR3 is built from 18 residues. The ends were cut back, 1 base at V and 0 bases at J, with 17 bases in the middle. CDR1 is MGHRA and CDR2 is YSYEKL in the germline V gene. The CDR3 protein is CASSQGLTPRHSTDTQYF. The CDR3 DNA follows: TGCGCCAGCAGCCAAGGGTTGACCCCCAGGCATAGCACAGATACGCAGTATTTT.

CDR3 loop: CASSPPRTGVGLNTEAFF. CDR3 nucleotide sequence: TGTGCCAGCAGTCCCCCCCGGACAGGGGTAGGTTTGAACACTGAAGCTTTCTTT. The V call is TRBV28, the J call TRBJ1-1, with 9 nucleotides matching TRBD1. The trim removed 5 bases at V and 0 bases at J, leaving 13 bases unmatched. Germline V CDR1 and CDR2: MDHEN, SYDVKM. This CDR3 spans 18 amino acids.

This chain connects TRBV7-9 to TRBJ1-1; no reliable D call. V dropped 6 bases and J dropped 1 base, with 9 bases sitting between them. CDR1 and CDR2 (germline): SEHNR, FQNEAQ (reference sequence). CDR3 size: 13 residues. The CDR3 DNA reads as TGTGCCAGCAGTTCCGCAGGGAACACTGAAGCTTTCTTT. Amino acids: CASSSAGNTEAFF.

V is TRBV28 and J is TRBJ2-1; 11 bases are a match to TRBD2. The germline CDR1 and CDR2 sequences are MDHEN and SYDVKM. The CDR3 has 17 amino acids. With V trimmed by 5 bases and J by 9 bases, 15 bases remained unmatched. The CDR3 sequence: CASSALTSGVRVVEQFF. CDR3 bases: TGTGCCAGCAGTGCCCTGACTAGCGGGGTGAGGGTCGTTGAGCAGTTCTTC. Full variable domain (remainder filled in from reference TRBV28 and TRBJ2-1): DVKVTQSSRYLVKRTGEKVFLECVQDMDHENMFWYRQDPGLGLRLIYFSYDVKMKEKGDIPEGYSVSREKKERFSLILESASTNQTSMYLCASSALTSGVRVVEQFFGPGTRLTVL.

The rearrangement links TRBV30 to TRBJ1-3; D gene uncertain. The V end was cut by 2 bases, the J end by 1 base, with 9 bases between. CDR1 is GTSNPN, CDR2 SVGIG, per germline (reference sequence). The CDR3 sequence is 14 residues long. CDR3 coding DNA: TGTGCCTGGAGTCTGGGAACTTCTGGAAACACCATATATTTT. As protein: CAWSLGTSGNTIYF.

V and J are TRBV19 and TRBJ2-7, with no clear D. V lost 1 base and J lost 6, with 10 bases in between. CDR1 and CDR2 from the germline V gene are LNHDA and SQIVND (reference sequence). The CDR3 length is 13 residues. This CDR3 reads CASSIALQGEQYF. DNA of the CDR3: TGTGCCAGTAGTATAGCTCTACAAGGCGAGCAGTACTTC.

The chain has TRBV28 and TRBJ1-2; possibly TRBD1 for D (5 bases). The CDR3 spans 14 residues. Trimming removed 2 bases from V and 8 bases from J, with 15 bases in between. The germline CDR1 and CDR2 sequences are MDHEN and SYDVKM. This CDR3 reads CASSLTRGASGYTF. The CDR3 bases are TGTGCCAGCAGTTTAACTCGGGGCGCGAGCGGCTACACCTTC.

The chain joins TRBV28 to TRBJ2-7; 16 bases line up with TRBD2. Germline-derived CDR1 and CDR2 are MDHEN and SYDVKM. This CDR3 region has 15 residues. With 6 bases clipped from V and 4 bases from J, the junction kept 3 bases outside the gene matches. This CDR3 reads CASRGTSGRGYEQYF. DNA for the CDR3: TGTGCCAGCAGGGGGACTAGCGGGAGGGGGTACGAGCAGTACTTC. The full variable domain, completed using reference TRBV28 and TRBJ2-7, is DVKVTQSSRYLVKRTGEKVFLECVQDMDHENMFWYRQDPGLGLRLIYFSYDVKMKEKGDIPEGYSVSREKKERFSLILESASTNQTSMYLCASRGTSGRGYEQYFGPGTRLTVT.

This chain uses TRBV4-3 with TRBJ2-3; 11 bases map to TRBD2. J lost 0 bases, V lost 1 base, and 9 bases had no gene match. The germline V gene encodes CDR1 LGHNA and CDR2 YSLEER. The CDR3 has 19 residues. The CDR3: CASSQGPGLADASTDTQYF. In nucleotides, the CDR3 is TGCGCCAGCAGCCAAGGGCCGGGACTAGCGGACGCTAGCACAGATACGCAGTATTTT.

This chain links TRBV29-1 with TRBJ1-5, with 10 nucleotides matching TRBD1. Germline V lookup: CDR1 SQVTM, CDR2 ANQGSEA. The V segment lost 7 bases and the J segment 6 bases; nucleotides outside the gene matches: 6. This CDR3 comprises 13 residues. The CDR3 sequence is CSASTGGVQPQHF. For the CDR3, the DNA is TGCAGCGCATCGACAGGGGGCGTTCAGCCCCAGCATTTT. Based on the CDR3 plus reference TRBV29-1 and TRBJ1-5, the full variable domain is SAVISQKPSRDICQRGTSLTIQCQVDSQVTMMFWYRQQPGQSLTLIATANQGSEATYESGFVIDKFPISRPNLTFSTLTVSNMSPEDSSIYLCSASTGGVQPQHFGDGTRLSIL.

This clone was seen once. At the DNA level, this CDR3 is encoded by other sequences in the same sample as well. The chain recombines TRBV12-3 or TRBV12-4 with TRBJ1-2; D ambiguous. V shed 6 bases and J shed 2 bases, with 4 bases lying between them. The CDR3 is made up of 11 amino acids. CDR3 sequence reads: CASSLNYGYTF. Here the CDR3 DNA reads TGTGCCAGCAGCCTGAACTATGGCTACACCTTC.